These 31 T cell receptor beta chains share one sample of origin, sequenced in a study of technical replicates of blood from a handful of donors. The protocol was immunoSEQ multiplex PCR, while the TCRdb copy is restricted to in-frame clones and leaves out a portion. Here the sample spans about 83,000 clones, around 94% being singletons. Source material: T cells isolated from PBMCs. The receptors were sampled from a human donor in good health.

The V call is TRBV7-6, the J call TRBJ2-7; 9 bases are shared with TRBD2. The CDR3 has 15 amino acids. V was clipped by 1 base and J by 7 bases; unmatched bases: 8. CDR1 and CDR2 from the germline V gene are SGHVS and FNYEAQ. The CDR3 is CASSLVAGVLGEQYF. The CDR3 nucleotides read TGTGCCAGCAGCTTAGTAGCGGGAGTCCTCGGGGAGCAGTACTTC. The full variable domain, completed using reference TRBV7-6 and TRBJ2-7, is GAGVSQSPRYKVTKRGQDVALRCDPISGHVSLYWYRQALGQGPEFLTYFNYEAQQDKSGLPNDRFSAERPEGSISTLTIQRTEQRDSAMYRCASSLVAGVLGEQYFGPGTRLTVT.

The chain combines TRBV5-8 with TRBJ2-7; no firm D call. V lost 4 bases and J 2 bases, leaving 16 bases between the germline ends. Germline values: CDR1 SGHTS, CDR2 YDEGEE. CDR3 length: 15 amino acids. Written as DNA, the CDR3 is TGTGCCAGCAGCCCGCAGACAAAATCTACCTACGAGCAGTACTTC. Amino acid sequence: CASSPQTKSTYEQYF.

The rearrangement joins TRBV28 to TRBJ2-7; a possible D gene is TRBD1 (5 bases). From germline, CDR1 is MDHEN and CDR2 SYDVKM. The CDR3 runs 16 residues. V was pared by 7 bases and J by 1 base, with 20 bases between. The CDR3 loop is CASTHSGRVHSYEQYF. In nucleotides, the CDR3 is TGTGCCAGCACCCACTCGGGCAGGGTACATTCCTACGAGCAGTACTTC.

The gene calls are TRBV7-8 and TRBJ2-7; 10 bases fit TRBD2. CDR3 length: 18 residues. CDR1 and CDR2 from the germline V gene are SGHVS and FQNEAQ. V shed 1 base, J shed 0 bases, and the junction held 9 bases outside the gene matches. The CDR3 here is CASSLVGSGGSSSYEQYF. The CDR3 region has the DNA TGTGCCAGCAGCTTAGTCGGTAGCGGGGGGTCGAGCTCCTACGAGCAGTACTTC.

The rearrangement links TRBV4-2 to TRBJ1-5, with 7 nucleotides matching TRBD1. With V trimmed by 0 bases and J by 7 bases, 6 bases remained unmatched. CDR1 is LGHNA, CDR2 YNFKEQ, per germline. The CDR3 totals 15 residues. The CDR3 region has the DNA TGTGCCAGCAGCCAAGATAGGGACAGAGGCCAGCCCCAGCATTTT. The encoded protein is CASSQDRDRGQPQHF.

The CDR3 protein is CASSLSGGAVEQYF. Here the CDR3 DNA reads TGCGCCAGCAGCCTTAGCGGGGGGGCGGTCGAGCAGTACTTC. V and J are TRBV5-1 and TRBJ2-7; 11 nucleotides align to TRBD2. V shed 4 bases, J shed 6 bases, and the junction held 6 bases outside the gene matches. In germline, CDR1 is SGHRS, CDR2 YFSETQ. The CDR3 spans 14 residues.

This CDR3 is CASSYSEAGLNEQYF. For the CDR3, the DNA is TGTGCCAGCAGTTACTCAGAAGCGGGCCTGAACGAGCAGTACTTC. V gene TRBV6-5 combines with J gene TRBJ2-7; D may be TRBD2 (6 bases). Germline CDR1 is MNHEY and CDR2 is SVGAGI. CDR3 length: 15 amino acids. V lost 0 bases to trimming and J lost 5 bases, with 14 bases between them.

The rearrangement uses TRBV7-2 and TRBJ2-1; 10 bases line up with TRBD2. There are 16 residues in the CDR3. Germline values: CDR1 SGHTA, CDR2 FQGNSA. J was trimmed by 2 bases and V by 5 bases; bases with no gene match: 6. CDR3 protein: CASSNLLAGTYNEQFF. The CDR3 DNA reads as TGTGCCAGCAGCAACCTACTAGCGGGAACCTACAATGAGCAGTTCTTC.

J is TRBJ2-1 and V is TRBV5-1; TRBD1 matches at 12 bases. CDR1 SGHRS and CDR2 YFSETQ come from the germline V gene. The ends lost 3 bases at V and 9 bases at J; junction bases unmatched: 4. This CDR3 spans 14 amino acids. The CDR3 reads CASSWGQGAGEQFF. The CDR3 coding sequence is TGCGCCAGCAGCTGGGGACAGGGGGCGGGTGAGCAGTTCTTC.

This chain uses TRBV6-1 with TRBJ2-2; the match to TRBD2 covers 7 bases. The ends lost 2 bases at V and 5 bases at J; junction bases unmatched: 8. From germline, CDR1 is MNHNS and CDR2 SASEGT. The CDR3 runs 16 residues. This CDR3 reads CASSEWEGGWTGELFF. DNA for the CDR3: TGTGCCAGCAGTGAATGGGAGGGAGGGTGGACCGGGGAGCTGTTTTTT.

This chain links TRBV11-3 with TRBJ1-6; possible D gene TRBD1, 6 bases. Germline V gene lookup returns CDR1 SGHNT and CDR2 YENEEA. This CDR3 is built from 15 residues. The V and J ends lost 6 bases and 7 bases respectively, with 16 bases between them. The CDR3 DNA is TGTGCCAGCAGTTTTATACAGGGTGCAAATTCACCCCTCCACTTT. This encodes CASSFIQGANSPLHF.

The chain combines TRBV11-3 with TRBJ1-3; unclear D gene. The V and J ends lost 7 bases and 4 bases respectively, with 8 bases between them. CDR3 length equals 12 residues. CDR1 is SGHNT, CDR2 YENEEA, per germline. The CDR3 sequence: CASTQQGNTIYF. CDR3 in DNA: TGTGCCAGCACACAACAGGGAAACACCATATATTTT. The whole variable domain, filled in from reference TRBV11-3 and TRBJ1-3, reads EAGVVQSPRYKIIEKKQPVAFWCNPISGHNTLYWYLQNLGQGPELLIRYENEEAVDDSQLPKDRFSAERLKGVDSTLKIQPAELGDSAVYLCASTQQGNTIYFGEGSWLTVV.

V gene TRBV25-1 combines with J gene TRBJ2-2; D perhaps matches TRBD2 (5 bases). This CDR3 is built from 16 residues. V dropped 2 bases and J dropped 0 bases, with 10 bases sitting between them. Germline lookup yields CDR1 MGHDK and CDR2 SYGVNS. CDR3 protein: CASSEAGRANTGELFF. CDR3 nucleotides: TGTGCCAGCAGTGAAGCCGGGCGGGCGAACACCGGGGAGCTGTTTTTT.

V and J are TRBV11-1 and TRBJ2-7, with D possibly TRBD2 on 6 matching bases. Trimming stripped 5 bases from V and 0 bases from J, with 14 bases between. CDR1 SGHAT and CDR2 FQDESV come from the germline V gene (reference sequence). The CDR3 contains 15 residues. The CDR3 DNA reads TGTGCCAGCAGCGAGGAGGGTACGAGCTCCTACGAGCAGTACTTC. Its translation is CASSEEGTSSYEQYF.

The V call is TRBV27, the J call TRBJ2-1; tentative D call: TRBD2 (5 bases). Germline V gene lookup returns CDR1 MNHEY and CDR2 SMNVEV (reference sequence). Trimming took 3 bases from V and 7 from J, leaving 16 bases between them. The CDR3 is 15 amino acids. The chain's CDR3 is CASSLGLQRGNEQFF. DNA for the CDR3: TGTGCCAGCAGTTTGGGTTTACAGCGAGGGAATGAGCAGTTCTTC.

The genes are TRBV6-6 and TRBJ1-1, with 10 bases fitting TRBD1. This CDR3 contains 13 residues. CDR1 is MNHNY and CDR2 is SVGAGI in the germline V gene (reference sequence). V lost 5 bases and J lost 6; bases outside the gene matches: 3. The DNA for the CDR3 is TGTGCCAGCAGTCGACAGGGGGCGTCTGAAGCTTTCTTT. Its protein product is CASSRQGASEAFF.

The rearrangement uses TRBV11-3 and TRBJ2-7; 10 positions match TRBD1. Germline V gene data show CDR1 as SGHNT and CDR2 as YENEEA. V lost 1 base, J lost 1 base, and 1 base stayed unmatched. The CDR3 runs 15 residues. The CDR3 DNA reads TGTGCCAGCAGCTTAGGGGGACAGGGGTCCTACGAGCAGTACTTC. This encodes CASSLGGQGSYEQYF.

J is TRBJ2-1 and V is TRBV6-4; 10 bases align to TRBD2. This CDR3 contains 16 residues. Losses at the gene ends were 5 bases for V and 6 bases for J; bases not matched to a gene: 10. The germline CDR1 and CDR2 sequences are MRHNA and SNTAGT. CDR3 sequence: CASSPQSGGVVNEQFF. As DNA, the CDR3 is TGTGCCAGCAGTCCCCAGAGCGGGGGGGTCGTCAATGAGCAGTTCTTC.

V gene TRBV5-1 combines with J gene TRBJ2-1; 7 bases map to TRBD2. The CDR3 is made up of 20 amino acids. V trimming: 4 bases; J trimming: 1 base; junction bases outside the gene matches: 20. In germline, CDR1 is SGHRS, CDR2 YFSETQ. CDR3 amino acids: CASSPLGGGPMYGSYNEQFF. In DNA, the CDR3 is TGCGCCAGCAGCCCGTTGGGGGGAGGGCCAATGTATGGTTCCTACAATGAGCAGTTCTTC.

The chain recombines TRBV9 with TRBJ2-2; no clear D gene. There are 14 residues in the CDR3. Germline CDR1 SGDLS, CDR2 YYNGEE. Trimming took 2 bases from V and 6 from J, leaving 11 bases between them. This CDR3 reads CASSVSISAGELFF. The CDR3 DNA sequence: TGTGCCAGCAGCGTGTCCATCAGTGCCGGGGAGCTGTTTTTT.

The chain combines TRBV28 with TRBJ1-1; no firm D call. The length of the CDR3 is 12 residues. V gave up 6 bases and J gave up 3 bases, with 8 bases separating them. The germline CDR1 and CDR2 sequences are MDHEN and SYDVKM. The CDR3 nucleotides are TGTGCCAGCAGAAAACAGCACACTGAAGCTTTCTTT. Encoded protein: CASRKQHTEAFF.

The rearrangement links TRBV6-6 to TRBJ2-2, with D possibly being TRBD1 (6 bases). The V end was cut by 2 bases, the J end by 7 bases, with 11 bases between. Germline V lookup: CDR1 MNHNY, CDR2 SVGAGI (reference sequence). The CDR3 totals 14 residues. The CDR3 region is CASSYNGQNGELFF. The CDR3 DNA sequence: TGTGCCAGCAGTTACAATGGACAGAACGGGGAGCTGTTTTTT.

The V gene is TRBV28, the J gene TRBJ1-1, with D perhaps matching TRBD1 (5 bases). The V end was cut by 2 bases, the J end by 4 bases, with 11 bases between. The CDR3 runs to 14 residues. The germline V gene has CDR1 MDHEN and CDR2 SYDVKM. The CDR3 DNA reads TGTGCCAGCAGTTTACCGGGGGAGGGCACTGAAGCTTTCTTT. Translation: CASSLPGEGTEAFF.

A few counts support this clone. The J gene is TRBJ1-2, the V gene TRBV5-1; D not resolved. Germline V gene lookup returns CDR1 SGHRS and CDR2 YFSETQ. V was trimmed by 0 bases and J by 0 bases, leaving 3 bases between them. This CDR3 has 13 residues. The CDR3 loop is CASSLAPNYGYTF. DNA of the CDR3: TGCGCCAGCAGCTTGGCTCCTAACTATGGCTACACCTTC.

V is TRBV2 and J is TRBJ1-1, with 7 nucleotides matching TRBD1. V shed 6 bases, J shed 1 base, and the junction held 2 bases outside the gene matches. Germline V gene data show CDR1 as SNHLY and CDR2 as FYNNEI. The CDR3 consists of 13 residues. The CDR3 sequence is CASRGQENTEAFF. For the CDR3, the DNA is TGTGCCAGCAGAGGACAGGAGAACACTGAAGCTTTCTTT.

The chain combines TRBV4-1 with TRBJ1-4; unclear D gene. There are 15 residues in the CDR3. Trimming took 0 bases from V and 8 from J, leaving 13 bases between them. Germline CDR1 is MGHRA and CDR2 is YSYEKL. The CDR3 DNA reads as TGCGCCAGCAGCCAAGAGGTACGCCTGCAGGAAAAACTGTTTTTT. Its translation: CASSQEVRLQEKLFF.

The chain carries TRBV11-3 and TRBJ2-5; TRBD1 agrees at 7 bases. Germline assignment: CDR1 SGHNT and CDR2 YENEEA. The CDR3 is 16 amino acids. The V gene end was trimmed by 4 bases and the J gene end by 5 bases; junction bases not matched to a gene: 13. The CDR3 protein is CASSSLKTGFSETQYF. CDR3 in DNA: TGTGCCAGCAGCTCGTTAAAGACAGGGTTTTCCGAGACCCAGTACTTC.

V usage is TRBV2 and J usage is TRBJ2-5; D remains ambiguous. Trimming took off 3 bases at V and 1 base at J, with 3 bases between the two ends. Per the germline V gene, CDR1 is SNHLY and CDR2 is FYNNEI. This CDR3 is 12 amino acids long. CDR3 sequence reads: CASSDRQETQYF. In DNA, the CDR3 is TGTGCCAGCAGTGACCGCCAAGAGACCCAGTACTTC.

V is TRBV5-1 and J is TRBJ2-3, with 8 positions matching TRBD1. V gave up 0 bases and J gave up 7 bases; unmatched junction bases: 10. The CDR3 has 16 residues. Germline V gives CDR1 SGHRS, CDR2 YFSETQ. This CDR3 is CASSLEMGQASNTQYF. CDR3 sequence (DNA): TGCGCCAGCAGCTTGGAAATGGGACAGGCCTCTAATACGCAGTATTTT.

This clone was observed a handful of times. CDR3 DNA: TGTGCCAGCAGTTACCCGGACAGAGGGGACTATGGCTACACCTTC. Its translation: CASSYPDRGDYGYTF. The J gene is TRBJ1-2, the V gene TRBV6-6; tentatively, D is TRBD1 (6 bases). V was trimmed by 2 bases and J by 3 bases, leaving 13 bases between them. The CDR3 totals 15 residues. The germline V gene has CDR1 MNHNY and CDR2 SVGAGI (reference sequence).

V gene TRBV28 combines with J gene TRBJ2-3; 8 bases line up with TRBD2. The ends lost 6 bases at V and 4 bases at J; junction bases unmatched: 9. Germline lookup yields CDR1 MDHEN and CDR2 SYDVKM. CDR3 length: 15 residues. The CDR3 spells CASRSIAGYADTQYF. DNA for the CDR3: TGTGCCAGCAGGTCCATAGCGGGATACGCAGATACGCAGTATTTT.